This T cell receptor beta chain was obtained from a study of T cell responses to AZD1222 COVID-19 vaccine. Study findings and constraints: No day 14 peak samples; only post-peak repertoires were characterized. Reportedly, nearly half of unique spike TCRs recognized epitopes outside B.1.351/B.1.1.7 mutations. Clonal diversity was possibly underestimated; the donors were predominantly white British and more often female.

As to this clone: The antigen is unknown.

The table came from immunoSEQ multiplex PCR; TCRdb's copy has only in-frame clones and leaves some out. The sample holds 95,000 to 150,000 clones; roughly 90% are singletons and the top ten take 3.5% to 4.5%. The specimen comprised peripheral blood, sampled on day 0 of AZD1222 vaccination. The sequence was obtained from an adult in good health.

CDR3 nucleotides: TGTGCCAGTAGTATAGGCAGCGGGAGAAGTAATGAGCAGTTCTTC. This sequence encodes CASSIGSGRSNEQFF. The chain uses TRBV19 and TRBJ2-1; 8 bases agree with TRBD2. The CDR3 runs to 15 residues. Germline V gene lookup returns CDR1 LNHDA and CDR2 SQIVND (reference sequence). V lost 1 base, J lost 7 bases, and 6 bases stayed unmatched.